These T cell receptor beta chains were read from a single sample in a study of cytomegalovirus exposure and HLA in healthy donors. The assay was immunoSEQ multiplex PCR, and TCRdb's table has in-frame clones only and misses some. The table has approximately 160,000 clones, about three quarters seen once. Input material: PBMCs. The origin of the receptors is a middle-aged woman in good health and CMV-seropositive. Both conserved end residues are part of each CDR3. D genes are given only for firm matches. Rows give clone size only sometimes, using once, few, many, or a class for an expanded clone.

CASSSRLAGGEETQYF | TGTGCCAGCAGCTCCCGCCTAGCGGGGGGGGAGGAGACCCAGTACTTC | TRBJ2-5 | TRBD2 | . | TRBV7-6
CASSLDGSTRELFF | TGTGCCAGCAGCTTAGACGGGTCTACACGAGAACTGTTTTTT | TRBJ1-4 | . | . | TRBV7-8
CASRQTGLTYEQYF | TGTGCCAGTCGTCAAACAGGCTTAACCTACGAGCAGTACTTC | TRBJ2-7 | . | . | TRBV11-2
CASSLVRGGYTF | TGTGCCAGCAGCTTAGTACGGGGAGGATACACCTTC | TRBJ1-2 | . | . | TRBV11-2
CASSSQGRTQYF | TGTGCCAGTAGCTCACAGGGAAGAACGCAGTATTTT | TRBJ2-3 | . | . | TRBV19
CASSQEGLAGVGSGANVLTF | TGCGCCAGCAGCCAAGAGGGTTTGGCAGGGGTAGGCTCTGGGGCCAACGTCCTGACTTTC | TRBJ2-6 | . | few | TRBV4-3
CASSLAQRGAFNEQFF | TGTGCCAGCAGCTTAGCGCAGCGGGGGGCCTTCAATGAGCAGTTCTTC | TRBJ2-1 | TRBD2 | . | TRBV7-2
CSSSLAWAGAPDTEAFF | TGTTCCAGCAGCTTAGCATGGGCAGGGGCCCCGGACACTGAAGCTTTCTTT | TRBJ1-1 | . | few | TRBV7-9
CASSVATGDEQFF | TGTGCCAGCAGCGTAGCTACGGGGGATGAGCAGTTCTTC | TRBJ2-1 | . | . | TRBV9
CASSDQASGSQFF | TGCGCCAGCAGTGATCAAGCTAGCGGTTCACAGTTCTTC | TRBJ2-1 | TRBD2 | . | TRBV10-1